The 31 T cell receptor beta chains reported below all come from one sample, sequenced in a study of blood T cell repertoires in COVID-19. Data came from immunoSEQ multiplex PCR; TCRdb stores just in-frame clones and leaves some out. Among around 80,000 clones, about four fifths were seen once, and the ten largest hold 12%. The sequencing input was peripheral blood. These receptors all come from a man aged 80 or over with acute or convalescent COVID-19.

This clone was counted once. The genes are TRBV25-1 and TRBJ1-3; 10 bases are shared with TRBD1. CDR1 MGHDK and CDR2 SYGVNS come from the germline V gene. The CDR3 extends over 15 amino acids. With 5 bases clipped from V and 2 bases from J, the junction kept 3 bases outside the gene matches. In nucleotides, the CDR3 is TGTGCCAGCAGTTCCGGGACAGGGGCTGGAAACACCATATATTTT. This encodes CASSSGTGAGNTIYF.

The chain employs TRBV3-1 (or the pseudogene TRBV3-2) and TRBJ2-2, with a weak D call TRBD2 (5 bases). Germline V gene lookup returns CDR1 LGHDT and CDR2 YNNKEL (reference sequence). The CDR3 is made up of 16 amino acids. V gave up 4 bases and J gave up 0 bases, with 12 bases separating them. CDR3 bases: TGTGCCAGCAGCCCCCGACTAAACGCGAACACCGGGGAGCTGTTTTTT. It codes for CASSPRLNANTGELFF.

The rearrangement links TRBV9 to TRBJ2-3; D is perhaps TRBD2 (7 bases). The germline gives CDR1 SGDLS, CDR2 YYNGEE. Between the trimmed V and J ends, which lost 3 bases and 3 bases, there was a span of 11 bases. The CDR3 is made up of 14 amino acids. CDR3 sequence: CASSARGATDTQYF. The CDR3 region has the DNA TGTGCCAGCAGCGCCCGGGGGGCTACAGATACGCAGTATTTT.

The V gene is TRBV23-1, the J gene TRBJ1-4; 9 bases fit TRBD1. TRBV23-1 is an ORF for which the function is uncertain. The CDR3 sequence is 17 residues long. V was clipped by 7 bases and J by 0 bases; unmatched bases: 9. DNA for the CDR3: TGCGCCAGCACGGACAGGGGTACTTATACAACTAATGAAAAACTGTTTTTT. It is translated as CASTDRGTYTTNEKLFF.

The V gene is TRBV11-1, the J gene TRBJ2-3; TRBD2 matches at 7 bases. Germline CDR1 SGHAT, CDR2 FQDESV (reference sequence). The ends lost 7 bases at V and 1 base at J; junction bases unmatched: 11. There are 16 residues in the CDR3. CDR3 DNA sequence: TGTGCCAGCAATACCCTCCGGGACTACCGCACAGATACGCAGTATTTT. Translation gives CASNTLRDYRTDTQYF.

V gene TRBV5-4 combines with J gene TRBJ1-2; 9 nucleotides align to TRBD1. Germline V gives CDR1 SGHNT, CDR2 YYREEE (reference sequence). Trimming at V came to 4 bases and at J to 4 bases, leaving 14 bases not matched to a gene. This CDR3 is built from 17 residues. The CDR3 is CASSTRAGDRARYGYTF. The CDR3 DNA follows: TGTGCCAGCAGCACCCGGGCCGGGGACAGGGCCCGCTATGGCTACACCTTC.

This sequence joins TRBV3-1 (or the pseudogene TRBV3-2) and TRBJ2-1, with D possibly being TRBD2 (6 bases). Germline V lookup: CDR1 LGHDT, CDR2 YNNKEL (reference sequence). CDR3 length equals 14 residues. The V gene lost 2 bases and the J gene lost 7 bases, with 12 bases spanning the gap. CDR3 in amino acids: CASSQRPAGNEQFF. As DNA, the CDR3 is TGTGCCAGCAGCCAAAGGCCGGCGGGGAATGAGCAGTTCTTC.

The chain employs TRBV18 and TRBJ2-5; weak D call: TRBD1 (6 bases). Germline assignment: CDR1 KGHSH and CDR2 LQKENI. Trimming removed 6 bases from V and 4 bases from J, with 18 bases in between. The CDR3 has 15 amino acids. CDR3 residues: CASSREQGAGETQYF. Here the CDR3 DNA reads TGTGCCAGCTCGCGTGAACAGGGCGCGGGAGAGACCCAGTACTTC. Variable domain in full (rest from reference TRBV18 and TRBJ2-5): NAGVMQNPRHLVRRRGQEARLRCSPMKGHSHVYWYRQLPEEGLKFMVYLQKENIIDESGMPKERFSAEFPKEGPSILRIQQVVRGDSAAYFCASSREQGAGETQYFGPGTRLLVL.

With regard to this clone: Mismatch with germline at one junction end may stem from a read error. V is TRBV7-7 and J is TRBJ2-3; a possible D gene is TRBD2 (6 bases). CDR1 is SSHAT, CDR2 FNYEAQ, per germline (reference sequence). The CDR3 totals 15 residues. In DNA form, the CDR3 reads TGTGCTAGCAGCTACGGCGGGGCCCTCACAGATACGCAGTATTTT. It translates to CASSYGGALTDTQYF.

This clone was picked up a small number of times. V usage is TRBV7-2 and J usage is TRBJ1-2; possibly TRBD1 for D (6 bases). V lost 7 bases to trimming and J lost 0 bases, with 15 bases between them. The germline V gene has CDR1 SGHTA and CDR2 FQGNSA. The CDR3 spans 15 residues. The CDR3 DNA is TGTGCCAGCACATCCCCGGACAGCGCTAACTATGGCTACACCTTC. Translating gives CASTSPDSANYGYTF.

V and J are TRBV25-1 and TRBJ1-6, with a tentative D call TRBD1 (6 bases). With 7 bases removed from V and 0 bases from J, the gap between germline ends came to 10 bases. The length of the CDR3 is 15 residues. The germline CDR1 and CDR2 sequences are MGHDK and SYGVNS. CDR3 nucleotides: TGTGCCAGCAACACAGGGAGCTCCTATAATTCACCCCTCCACTTT. Translated: CASNTGSSYNSPLHF.

The chain recombines TRBV28 with TRBJ1-4, with 9 bases identical to TRBD1. This CDR3 contains 14 residues. In germline, CDR1 is MDHEN, CDR2 SYDVKM. V was clipped by 8 bases and J by 10 bases; unmatched bases: 11. The CDR3 bases are TGTGCCAGCGGGACCGGACAGGGGAGGGTAAAACTGTTTTTT. Its protein is CASGTGQGRVKLFF.

The chain links TRBV28 to TRBJ2-3; no clear D. Germline CDR1 is MDHEN and CDR2 is SYDVKM. V gave up 5 bases and J gave up 0 bases, with 9 bases separating them. The CDR3 is made up of 14 amino acids. CDR3 bases: TGTGCCAGCAGTCCCCCCATTAGCACAGATACGCAGTATTTT. Encoded protein: CASSPPISTDTQYF.

This clone has just a few counts. The chain couples TRBV19 to TRBJ1-5; weak D call: TRBD1 (5 bases). Germline V lookup: CDR1 LNHDA, CDR2 SQIVND (reference sequence). CDR3 size: 17 residues. V gave up 4 bases and J gave up 2 bases, with 18 bases separating them. CDR3 protein: CASSRTKQDSGNQPQHF. DNA for the CDR3: TGTGCCAGTAGTAGGACAAAACAGGATTCGGGCAATCAGCCCCAGCATTTT.

The rearrangement links TRBV30 to TRBJ2-6; no firm D call. This CDR3 spans 13 amino acids. V lost 4 bases and J lost 0, with 4 bases in between. Germline loops: CDR1 GTSNPN, CDR2 SVGIG (reference sequence). CDR3 amino acids: CAWTGSGANVLTF. CDR3 bases: TGTGCCTGGACGGGCTCTGGGGCCAACGTCCTGACTTTC.

J is TRBJ1-1 and V is TRBV11-3; 8 bases line up with TRBD1. The V segment lost 5 bases and the J segment 2 bases; nucleotides outside the gene matches: 4. Germline-derived CDR1 and CDR2 are SGHNT and YENEEA. The CDR3 totals 14 residues. CDR3 loop: CASSTGQGNTEAFF. CDR3 coding DNA: TGTGCCAGCAGCACAGGACAGGGAAACACTGAAGCTTTCTTT.

The chain couples TRBV6-1 to TRBJ1-1; D not certain. The V end was cut by 1 base, the J end by 1 base, with 10 bases between. The germline CDR1 and CDR2 sequences are MNHNS and SASEGT. The length of the CDR3 is 15 residues. CDR3: CASSEVSAGNTEAFF. CDR3 nucleotides: TGTGCCAGCAGTGAAGTTTCGGCAGGGAACACTGAAGCTTTCTTT.

Concerning this clone: The junction and the germline gene differ at one end; a read error may be behind it. The J gene is TRBJ1-2, the V gene TRBV5-6; D is ambiguous. Germline assignment: CDR1 SGHDT and CDR2 YYEEEE. The CDR3 is 15 residues long. The CDR3 protein is CASNLARAANYGYTF. The DNA for the CDR3 is TGTGCCAGCAACTTGGCGCGGGCGGCCAACTATGGCTACACCTTC.

This chain uses TRBV5-5 with TRBJ1-6; maybe TRBD1 (5 bases). CDR3 length: 16 amino acids. In germline, CDR1 is SGHKS, CDR2 YYEKEE (reference sequence). V was trimmed by 2 bases and J by 4 bases, leaving 13 bases between them. The CDR3 loop is CASSFSGRIYNSPLHF. CDR3 bases: TGTGCCAGCAGCTTTTCAGGGAGGATTTATAATTCACCCCTCCACTTT.

The gene calls are TRBV7-6 and TRBJ1-2; possibly TRBD1 for D (6 bases). With 5 bases removed from V and 4 bases from J, the gap between germline ends came to 17 bases. Germline-derived CDR1 and CDR2 are SGHVS and FNYEAQ. The CDR3 runs to 15 residues. The CDR3 DNA is TGTGCCAGCAGCGAGGGGGTAGGGTCCGGCTATGGCTACACCTTC. Protein sequence: CASSEGVGSGYGYTF.

This sequence joins TRBV7-9 and TRBJ1-6, with 10 bases fitting TRBD1. Germline V gene sequence: CDR1 SEHNR, CDR2 FQNEAQ (reference sequence). CDR3 length: 15 residues. The V and J ends lost 6 bases and 3 bases, in that order; junction bases with no gene match: 2. CDR3 bases: TGTGCCAGCAGTTGGACAGGGGGCTATAATTCACCCCTCCACTTT. Its protein is CASSWTGGYNSPLHF.

This rearrangement joins TRBV23-1 to TRBJ2-1, with TRBD1 matching over 12 bases. TRBV23-1 is an ORF; its function is uncertain. V trimming: 2 bases; J trimming: 8 bases; junction bases outside the gene matches: 10. This CDR3 is 17 amino acids long. The CDR3 DNA follows: TGCGCCAGCAGTCAACCACGGGGACAGGGGGCCGTTCATGAGCAGTTCTTC. Protein sequence: CASSQPRGQGAVHEQFF.

This chain joins TRBV20-1 and TRBJ1-2; 9 nucleotides agree with TRBD1. With V trimmed by 3 bases and J by 1 base, 3 bases remained unmatched. The CDR3 runs 14 residues. Germline lookup yields CDR1 DFQATT and CDR2 SNEGSKA (reference sequence). CDR3 loop: CSASLGQGNYGYTF. The CDR3 DNA sequence: TGCAGTGCTAGTTTGGGACAGGGTAACTATGGCTACACCTTC.

This sequence joins TRBV6-5 and TRBJ1-2, with 7 bases fitting TRBD1. Trimming took 7 bases from V and 0 from J; bases not matched to a gene: 8. The CDR3 spans 15 residues. The germline gives CDR1 MNHEY, CDR2 SVGAGI. In DNA form, the CDR3 reads TGTGCCAGCACCTTACTCGGGACAGCTAACTATGGCTACACCTTC. Encoded protein: CASTLLGTANYGYTF.

The chain combines TRBV19 with TRBJ2-1; maybe TRBD1 (5 bases). CDR1 LNHDA and CDR2 SQIVND come from the germline V gene (reference sequence). Trimming pared 5 bases from V and 5 bases from J, leaving 13 bases between. This CDR3 spans 14 amino acids. CDR3 residues: CASSPQTVNNEQFF. The CDR3 DNA reads as TGTGCCAGTAGTCCCCAGACAGTAAACAATGAGCAGTTCTTC.

This clone showed up just a few times. The chain is built from TRBV29-1 and TRBJ1-1; D remains unclear. CDR3 size: 12 residues. From germline, CDR1 is SQVTM and CDR2 ANQGSEA. With 6 bases removed from V and 11 bases from J, the gap between germline ends came to 19 bases. CDR3 loop: CSVPVPLLTAFF. As DNA, the CDR3 is TGCAGCGTCCCCGTCCCTCTGCTGACTGCTTTCTTT.

To note about this clone: Distinct nucleotide sequences in the sample also encode this CDR3. The rearrangement joins TRBV5-1 to TRBJ1-6, with 7 bases lining up with TRBD1. The CDR3 has 14 amino acids. Per germline, CDR1 SGHRS and CDR2 YFSETQ. V was clipped by 2 bases and J by 6 bases; unmatched bases: 2. CDR3 loop: CASSLDRVNSPLHF. In DNA form, the CDR3 reads TGCGCCAGCAGCTTAGACAGGGTTAATTCACCCCTCCACTTT.

This clone was seen a handful of times. This chain links TRBV5-1 with TRBJ2-2; D might be TRBD1 (6 bases). Germline CDR1 reads SGHRS; CDR2 reads YFSETQ. Trimming pared 4 bases from V and 0 bases from J, leaving 13 bases between. CDR3 size: 16 residues. DNA of the CDR3: TGCGCCAGCAGCCTAGAGACAGGACCGAACACCGGGGAGCTGTTTTTT. Translating gives CASSLETGPNTGELFF.

This sequence joins TRBV19 and TRBJ1-5; 8 nucleotides line up with TRBD1. CDR3 size: 18 residues. V gave up 0 bases and J gave up 1 base; unmatched junction bases: 8. Germline V gene data show CDR1 as LNHDA and CDR2 as SQIVND (reference sequence). The CDR3 bases are TGTGCCAGTAGTATAGAATTGTCAGGACAGGGCAGCAATCAGCCCCAGCATTTT. Encoded protein: CASSIELSGQGSNQPQHF.

J is TRBJ2-7 and V is TRBV12-5, with 7 bases fitting TRBD1. The CDR3 has 15 amino acids. The germline V gene has CDR1 LGHNT and CDR2 FRNRAP. The trim removed 5 bases at V and 3 bases at J, leaving 10 bases unmatched. This CDR3 is CASGDPLRDSYEQYF. The CDR3 DNA follows: TGTGCTAGTGGTGACCCCCTACGGGACAGCTACGAGCAGTACTTC.

The chain joins TRBV11-1 to TRBJ1-5; D gene ambiguous. This CDR3 is 13 amino acids long. With 2 bases removed from V and 4 bases from J, the gap between germline ends came to 6 bases. Germline CDR1 SGHAT, CDR2 FQDESV (reference sequence). The CDR3 protein is CASSLTQNQPQHF. The CDR3 bases are TGTGCCAGCAGCTTAACCCAGAATCAGCCCCAGCATTTT.